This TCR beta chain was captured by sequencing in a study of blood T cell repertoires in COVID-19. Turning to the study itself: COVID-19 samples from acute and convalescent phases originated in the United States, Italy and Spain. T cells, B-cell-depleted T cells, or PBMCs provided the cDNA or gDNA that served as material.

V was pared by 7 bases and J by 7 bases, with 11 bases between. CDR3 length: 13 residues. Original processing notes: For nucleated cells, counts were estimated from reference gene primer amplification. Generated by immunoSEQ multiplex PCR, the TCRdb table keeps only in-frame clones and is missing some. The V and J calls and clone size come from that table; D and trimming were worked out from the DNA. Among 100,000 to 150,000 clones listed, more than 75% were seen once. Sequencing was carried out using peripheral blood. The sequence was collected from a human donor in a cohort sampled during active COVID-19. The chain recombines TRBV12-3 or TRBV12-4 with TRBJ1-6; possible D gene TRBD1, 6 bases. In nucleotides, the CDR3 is TGTGCCAGCACGGGACAAGTAAATTCACCCCTCCACTTT. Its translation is CASTGQVNSPLHF.